This T cell receptor beta chain was documented in a study of cytomegalovirus exposure and HLA in healthy donors. Researchers ran the PCR with 60 Vbeta and 13 Jbeta primers. Only in-frame clones appear in the TCRdb table, and some are missing; sequencing was by immunoSEQ multiplex PCR. The repertoire includes around 58,000 clones, more than 60% of them detected once, and about 5% sits in the top ten. Worth noting for this clone: Its antigen is still unknown.

The CDR3 spans 15 residues. After removal of 6 bases from V and 7 bases from J, the junction contained 11 bases not matched to a gene. Germline lookup yields CDR1 SNHLY and CDR2 FYNNEI. Study observations and caveats: A later analysis found common viral pathogens apparently linked to several of the most significant clusters.

This clonotype originated in a male donor in good health and CMV-seropositive. The rearrangement uses TRBV2 and TRBJ2-7, with TRBD2 matching 11 bases. What was sequenced was PBMCs. CDR3 in DNA: TGTGCCAGCAGCCCGTTAGCGGGGGGGATAAGGGAGCAGTACTTC. Protein: CASSPLAGGIREQYF.